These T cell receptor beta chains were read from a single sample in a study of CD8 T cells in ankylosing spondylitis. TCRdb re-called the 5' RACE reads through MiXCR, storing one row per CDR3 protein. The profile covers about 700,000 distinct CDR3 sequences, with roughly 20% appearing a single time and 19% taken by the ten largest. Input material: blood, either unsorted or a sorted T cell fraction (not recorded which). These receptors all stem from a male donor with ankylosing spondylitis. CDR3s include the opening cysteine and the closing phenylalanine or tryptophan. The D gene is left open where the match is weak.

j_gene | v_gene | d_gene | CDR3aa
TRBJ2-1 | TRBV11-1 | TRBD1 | CASSSTGGNYNEQFF
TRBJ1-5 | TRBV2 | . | CASSVSPLSNQPQHF
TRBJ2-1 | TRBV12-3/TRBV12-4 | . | CASSQEDYRVVEQFF
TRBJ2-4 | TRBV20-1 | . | CSGFGPLAKNIQYF
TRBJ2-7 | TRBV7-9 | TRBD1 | CASSSGQDLTWSLYF
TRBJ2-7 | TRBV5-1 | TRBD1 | CASSWDSIYEQYF
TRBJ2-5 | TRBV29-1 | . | CSVEGGGEETQYF
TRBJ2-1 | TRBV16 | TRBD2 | CASSQSGTSGYNEQFF
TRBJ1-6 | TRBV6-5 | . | CASSYGGASYNSPLHF
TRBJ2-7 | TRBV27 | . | CAPSSAEGLAYEQYF